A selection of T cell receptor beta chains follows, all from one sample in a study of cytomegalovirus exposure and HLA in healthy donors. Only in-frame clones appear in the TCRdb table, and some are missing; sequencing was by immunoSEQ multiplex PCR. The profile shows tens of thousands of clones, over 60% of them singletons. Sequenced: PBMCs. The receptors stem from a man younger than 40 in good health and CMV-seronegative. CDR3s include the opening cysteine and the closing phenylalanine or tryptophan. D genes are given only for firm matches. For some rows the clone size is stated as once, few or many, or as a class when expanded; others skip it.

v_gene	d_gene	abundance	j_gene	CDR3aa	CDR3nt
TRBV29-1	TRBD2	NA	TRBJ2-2	CSVDGLAGGPGTGELFF	TGCAGCGTTGACGGACTAGCGGGGGGGCCGGGCACCGGGGAGCTGTTTTTT
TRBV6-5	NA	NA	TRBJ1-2	CASSYRGGRGDYTF	TGTGCCAGCAGTTACAGGGGAGGGCGGGGTGACTACACCTTC
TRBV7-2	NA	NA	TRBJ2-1	CASSLDGGVYNEQFF	TGTGCCAGCAGCTTAGATGGGGGCGTGTACAATGAGCAGTTCTTC
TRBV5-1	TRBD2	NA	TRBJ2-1	CASSFISGGAYNEQFF	TGCGCCAGCAGCTTTATTAGCGGGGGGGCTTACAATGAGCAGTTCTTC
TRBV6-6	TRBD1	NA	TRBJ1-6	CASTVDRGGSPLHF	TGTGCCAGCACCGTGGACAGGGGAGGTTCACCCCTCCACTTT
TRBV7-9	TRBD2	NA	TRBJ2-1	CASSSLAGGPPYNEQFF	TGTGCCAGCAGCTCCCTAGCGGGGGGGCCTCCCTACAATGAGCAGTTCTTC
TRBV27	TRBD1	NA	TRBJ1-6	CASSNARAGGFSEDNSPLHF	TGTGCCAGCAGTAATGCGCGGGCAGGGGGTTTCAGTGAGGATAATTCACCCCTCCACTTT
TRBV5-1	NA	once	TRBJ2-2	CASSLAVTNTGELFF	TGCGCCAGCAGCTTGGCGGTAACGAACACCGGGGAGCTGTTTTTT
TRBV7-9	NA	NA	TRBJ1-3	CASSLTGLSGNTIYF	TGTGCCAGCAGCTTGACAGGACTCTCTGGAAACACCATATATTTT
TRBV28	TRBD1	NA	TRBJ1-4	CASSLFSGQAEKLFF	TGTGCCAGCAGTTTATTTTCGGGACAGGCTGAAAAACTGTTTTTT
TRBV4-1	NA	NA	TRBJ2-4	CASSQDLSPVAKNIQYF	TGCGCCAGCAGCCAAGATCTATCACCGGTAGCCAAAAACATTCAGTACTTC
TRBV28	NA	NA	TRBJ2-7	CASSLSATFRDYEQYF	TGTGCCAGCAGTTTAAGTGCTACCTTCCGGGACTACGAGCAGTACTTC
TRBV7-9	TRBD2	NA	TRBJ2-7	CSSRAGGLEQYF	TGTTCCAGCAGAGCGGGGGGTCTCGAGCAGTACTTC